This T cell receptor (beta chain) is from a study of low-dose radiotherapy and immunotherapy resistance in tumors. About the research overall: The drug cyclophosphamide was given into a vein at 200 mg/m2 every two weeks, one day before radiation and immunotherapy. Aspirin was administered orally at 300 mg daily for four cycles, commencing on cycle 1 day 1.

As concerns this clonotype: Since a far larger clone is one base different, this is likely a read error.

Time point denoted: after trial treatment. Documented treatment: LDRT plus nivolumab, ipilimumab, low-dose cyclophosphamide and aspirin (RACIN trial). Eligible patients had advanced solid tumors lacking tumor-infiltrating lymphocytes. V was clipped by 0 bases and J by 7 bases; unmatched bases: 10. Germline V gene sequence: CDR1 SGHRS, CDR2 YFSETQ. The CDR3 extends over 15 amino acids. Covering alpha and beta chains, TRAV- and TRBV-specific primers were used for the first-strand cDNA. A constant-region primer paired with the V-primer adapter amplified TCRs over approximately 20 PCR cycles. TCRdb recomputed calls from the reads with MiXCR, one row per CDR3 protein. The sample records more than 70,000 distinct CDR3 sequences, more than 20% being singletons.

Specimen: PBMCs, collected after low-dose radiotherapy plus immunotherapy. The source of this sequence is a female donor with ovarian cancer. The chain is built from TRBV5-1 and TRBJ2-7; 7 bases fit TRBD2. CDR3 coding DNA: TGCGCCAGCAGCTTGGCCGGCGGGAGTGTGAATGAGCAGTACTTC. Translated, it gives CASSLAGGSVNEQYF.